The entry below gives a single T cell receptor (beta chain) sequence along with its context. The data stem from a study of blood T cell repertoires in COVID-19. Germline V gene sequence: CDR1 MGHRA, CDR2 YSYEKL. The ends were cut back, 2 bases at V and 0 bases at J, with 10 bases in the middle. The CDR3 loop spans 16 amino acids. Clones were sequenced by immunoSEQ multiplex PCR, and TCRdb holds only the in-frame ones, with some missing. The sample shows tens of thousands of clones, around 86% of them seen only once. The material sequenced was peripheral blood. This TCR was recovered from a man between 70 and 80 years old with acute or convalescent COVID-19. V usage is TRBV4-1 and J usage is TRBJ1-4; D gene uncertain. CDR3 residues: CASSQLRPATNEKLFF. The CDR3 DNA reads TGCGCCAGCAGCCAATTGCGCCCTGCAACTAATGAAAAACTGTTTTTT.